This passage covers 20 T cell receptor beta chains from one sample sequenced in a study of shared T cell receptors in the human thymus. Repertoires were generated with immunoSEQ multiplex PCR, while TCRdb's copy carries only in-frame clones and drops some. The repertoire consists of 640,000 or so clones, with around 87% occurring once and the leading ten covering under 0.01%. The same data also went into a second study, on human thymus T cells.

The sequenced sample consisted of thymocytes. Receptors were obtained from a boy less than two years old with a congenital heart defect.

The chain carries TRBV5-8 and TRBJ2-3; 8 nucleotides align to TRBD2. After removal of 4 bases from V and 1 base from J, the junction contained 8 bases not matched to a gene. The CDR3 runs to 16 residues. CDR1 is SGHTS, CDR2 YDEGEE, per germline. CDR3 DNA: TGTGCCAGCAGCCGGAACGGGAGGGGTGGCACAGATACGCAGTATTTT. The encoded protein is CASSRNGRGGTDTQYF.

CDR3 in amino acids: CASSAGQGAGNGYTF. The CDR3 region has the DNA TGCGCCAGCAGCGCGGGACAGGGGGCGGGAAATGGCTACACCTTC. The V call is TRBV4-3, the J call TRBJ1-2, with 12 bases matching TRBD1. The CDR3 has 15 amino acids. The V segment lost 5 bases and the J segment 6 bases; nucleotides outside the gene matches: 7. In germline, CDR1 is LGHNA, CDR2 YSLEER.

The rearrangement links TRBV27 to TRBJ2-7; 10 bases line up with TRBD1. The CDR3 contains 14 residues. CDR1 is MNHEY and CDR2 is SMNVEV in the germline V gene (reference sequence). V gave up 5 bases and J gave up 3 bases; unmatched junction bases: 4. CDR3 sequence: CASSPGTGVYEQYF. In nucleotides, the CDR3 is TGTGCCAGCAGTCCAGGGACAGGGGTCTACGAGCAGTACTTC.

This clone was seen a few times. The V and J genes are TRBV6-6 and TRBJ1-6, with TRBD1 matching over 9 bases. CDR3 length equals 15 residues. V was pared by 2 bases and J by 9 bases, with 5 bases of the junction left unmatched. From germline, CDR1 is MNHNY and CDR2 SVGAGI (reference sequence). This CDR3 is CASSYPGTGPSPLHF. The DNA for the CDR3 is TGTGCCAGCAGTTACCCGGGGACAGGGCCTTCACCCCTCCACTTT.

This clone was observed a single time. The J gene is TRBJ2-1, the V gene TRBV27, with TRBD1 identical over 11 bases. J was trimmed by 5 bases and V by 6 bases; bases with no gene match: 6. The CDR3 runs to 15 residues. CDR1 is MNHEY and CDR2 is SMNVEV in the germline V gene (reference sequence). CDR3 in amino acids: CASSPRTGGNNEQFF. Here the CDR3 DNA reads TGTGCCAGCAGCCCAAGGACAGGGGGCAACAATGAGCAGTTCTTC.

The V and J genes are TRBV2 and TRBJ1-5, with D maybe TRBD1 (6 bases). V was cut by 3 bases and J by 2 bases, with 11 bases left in between. In germline, CDR1 is SNHLY, CDR2 FYNNEI. CDR3 length: 15 amino acids. CDR3: CASSDDRTRNQPQHF. CDR3 coding DNA: TGTGCCAGCAGTGATGACAGGACGCGCAATCAGCCCCAGCATTTT.

The V call is TRBV27, the J call TRBJ2-7, with 8 positions matching TRBD1. CDR3 length: 17 amino acids. Looked up from germline, CDR1 is MNHEY and CDR2 is SMNVEV (reference sequence). V was clipped by 0 bases and J by 7 bases; unmatched bases: 14. The CDR3 bases are TGTGCCAGCAGTTTATCGGGGCAGGGGGCGCCCCCGGGGGAGCAGTACTTC. It encodes CASSLSGQGAPPGEQYF.

The rearrangement links TRBV7-6 to TRBJ1-6; 7 nucleotides agree with TRBD1. The CDR3 consists of 17 residues. Per the germline V gene, CDR1 is SGHVS and CDR2 is FNYEAQ. V shed 4 bases, J shed 6 bases, and the junction held 12 bases outside the gene matches. CDR3 amino acids: CASSSPPGTDGNSPLHF. Written as DNA, the CDR3 is TGTGCCAGCAGCTCTCCGCCAGGGACAGATGGTAATTCACCCCTCCACTTT.

J is TRBJ2-1 and V is TRBV29-1, with D possibly being TRBD1 (6 bases). Germline CDR1 reads SQVTM; CDR2 reads ANQGSEA. CDR3 length: 13 residues. Trimming pared 7 bases from V and 9 bases from J, leaving 19 bases between. DNA of the CDR3: TGCAGCGGCGAGGGGGTGCGCGGTCCTGAGCAGTTCTTC. This translates into CSGEGVRGPEQFF.

About this clone itself: Other DNA sequences in this specimen translate into the identical CDR3. This chain links TRBV20-1 with TRBJ1-2; no definite D call. V lost 6 bases and J 8 bases, leaving 7 bases between the germline ends. The CDR3 runs to 9 residues. Germline values: CDR1 DFQATT, CDR2 SNEGSKA (reference sequence). The CDR3 loop reads CSAFRGYTF. The CDR3 DNA reads TGCAGTGCCTTCCGGGGCTACACCTTC.

This clone was detected only a few times. J is TRBJ1-6 and V is TRBV4-1, with D possibly TRBD1 on 5 matching bases. The V end lost 2 bases, the J end lost 11 bases, and 13 bases lay between the germline ends. This CDR3 is 14 amino acids long. CDR1 and CDR2 (germline): MGHRA, YSYEKL. The chain's CDR3 is CASSQQGGFAPLHF. CDR3 in DNA: TGCGCCAGCAGCCAACAGGGCGGTTTTGCACCCCTCCACTTT.

The chain employs TRBV7-9 and TRBJ2-7; TRBD2 matches at 7 bases. The CDR3 is made up of 17 amino acids. Germline CDR1 and CDR2: SEHNR and FQNEAQ (reference sequence). Trimming removed 0 bases from V and 2 bases from J; junction bases left unmatched: 10. CDR3 bases: TGTGCCAGCAGCTTAGCCCGGGGGGAGGGAGGGACCTACGAGCAGTACTTC. It yields the protein CASSLARGEGGTYEQYF.

This chain joins TRBV5-4 and TRBJ2-7, with 7 bases that match TRBD1. The germline V gene encodes CDR1 SGHNT and CDR2 YYREEE (reference sequence). This CDR3 region has 13 residues. V shed 4 bases, J shed 3 bases, and the junction held 4 bases outside the gene matches. CDR3 protein: CASSPGTVYEQYF. In nucleotides, the CDR3 is TGTGCCAGCAGCCCCGGGACAGTCTACGAGCAGTACTTC.

This clone was recorded a few times. The chain has TRBV27 and TRBJ1-3; D is unresolved. This CDR3 is built from 14 residues. Per germline, CDR1 MNHEY and CDR2 SMNVEV (reference sequence). Trimming took off 9 bases at V and 0 bases at J, with 12 bases between the two ends. DNA of the CDR3: TGTGCCAGGCGAGGGAGACTCTCTGGAAACACCATATATTTT. Translating gives CARRGRLSGNTIYF.

The V call is TRBV5-1, the J call TRBJ2-3, with TRBD2 matching over 12 bases. CDR1 is SGHRS, CDR2 YFSETQ, per germline. The CDR3 is 16 residues long. J lost 5 bases, V lost 1 base, and 5 bases had no gene match. Here the CDR3 DNA reads TGCGCCAGCAGCTTGCCCGGGACTAGCGGGCAAGATACGCAGTATTTT. Its translation: CASSLPGTSGQDTQYF.

The chain recombines TRBV11-2 with TRBJ2-7; the D is unclear. CDR3 length: 17 amino acids. Per the germline V gene, CDR1 is SGHAT and CDR2 is FQNNGV. The V and J ends lost 5 bases and 3 bases respectively, with 23 bases between them. CDR3: CASSAPPSPQEHYEQYF. In DNA form, the CDR3 reads TGTGCCAGCAGCGCACCCCCCTCCCCCCAGGAACACTACGAGCAGTACTTC.

This clone was seen more than once but under ten times. The rearrangement joins TRBV29-1 to TRBJ1-4, with D maybe TRBD1 (5 bases). The germline gives CDR1 SQVTM, CDR2 ANQGSEA. CDR3 length equals 14 residues. Deletions cut 4 bases from V and 5 bases from J, with 14 bases between. CDR3 nucleotide sequence: TGCAGCGTTGGCAGTGGGGCCCAAAATGAAAAACTGTTTTTT. This sequence encodes CSVGSGAQNEKLFF. Full variable domain (rest looked up from reference TRBV29-1 and TRBJ1-4): SAVISQKPSRDICQRGTSLTIQCQVDSQVTMMFWYRQQPGQSLTLIATANQGSEATYESGFVIDKFPISRPNLTFSTLTVSNMSPEDSSIYLCSVGSGAQNEKLFFGSGTQLSVL.

The rearrangement uses TRBV9 and TRBJ1-4; maybe TRBD1 (6 bases). This CDR3 has 15 amino acids. Between the trimmed V and J ends, which lost 0 bases and 10 bases, there was a span of 16 bases. CDR1 is SGDLS and CDR2 is YYNGEE in the germline V gene. CDR3 region: CASSVDQGRDGKLFF. Written as DNA, the CDR3 is TGTGCCAGCAGCGTAGACCAGGGGCGTGATGGAAAACTGTTTTTT. Filled out from reference TRBV9 and TRBJ1-4, the complete variable domain reads DSGVTQTPKHLITATGQRVTLRCSPRSGDLSVYWYQQSLDQGLQFLIQYYNGEERAKGNILERFSAQQFPDLHSELNLSSLELGDSALYFCASSVDQGRDGKLFFGSGTQLSVL.

V usage is TRBV14 and J usage is TRBJ2-7, with 8 bases matching TRBD2. J was trimmed by 5 bases and V by 4 bases; bases with no gene match: 13. CDR3 length equals 16 residues. Germline loops: CDR1 SGHDN, CDR2 FVKESK. CDR3 region: CASSPRGRGASHEQYF. The CDR3 DNA is TGTGCCAGCAGCCCAAGAGGGCGGGGGGCCTCTCACGAGCAGTACTTC.

V usage is TRBV11-2 and J usage is TRBJ2-5, with TRBD1 identical over 8 bases. There are 16 residues in the CDR3. Germline V gene sequence: CDR1 SGHAT, CDR2 FQNNGV. V dropped 4 bases and J dropped 0; count of bases not matched to a gene: 7. The CDR3 here is CASSWYGTGDQETQYF. The CDR3 DNA reads TGTGCCAGCAGCTGGTACGGGACAGGCGACCAAGAGACCCAGTACTTC.